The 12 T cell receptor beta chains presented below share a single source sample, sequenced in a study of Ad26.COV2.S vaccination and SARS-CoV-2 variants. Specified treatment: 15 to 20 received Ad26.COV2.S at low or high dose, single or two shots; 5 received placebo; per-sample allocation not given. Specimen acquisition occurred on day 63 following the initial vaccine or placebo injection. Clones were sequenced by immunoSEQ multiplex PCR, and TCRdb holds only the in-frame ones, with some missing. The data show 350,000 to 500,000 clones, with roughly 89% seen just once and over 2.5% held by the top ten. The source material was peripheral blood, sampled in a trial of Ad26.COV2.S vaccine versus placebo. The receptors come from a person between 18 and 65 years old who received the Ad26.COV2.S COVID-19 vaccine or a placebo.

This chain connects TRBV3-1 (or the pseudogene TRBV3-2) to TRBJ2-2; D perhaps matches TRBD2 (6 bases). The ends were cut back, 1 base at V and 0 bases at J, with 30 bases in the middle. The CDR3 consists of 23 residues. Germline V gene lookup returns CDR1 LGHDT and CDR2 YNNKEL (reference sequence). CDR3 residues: CASSQARFSSASPGEANTGELFF. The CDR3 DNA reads TGTGCCAGCAGCCAAGCACGGTTTTCGTCTGCTTCCCCGGGAGAAGCGAACACCGGGGAGCTGTTTTTT.

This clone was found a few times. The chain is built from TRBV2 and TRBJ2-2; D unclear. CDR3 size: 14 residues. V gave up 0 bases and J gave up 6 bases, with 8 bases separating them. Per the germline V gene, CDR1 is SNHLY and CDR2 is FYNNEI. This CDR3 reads CASSEAGLPGELFF. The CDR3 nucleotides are TGTGCCAGCAGTGAAGCGGGGTTGCCCGGGGAGCTGTTTTTT. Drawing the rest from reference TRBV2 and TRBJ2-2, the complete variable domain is EPEVTQTPSHQVTQMGQEVILRCVPISNHLYFYWYRQILGQKVEFLVSFYNNEISEKSEIFDDQFSVERPDGSNFTLKIRSTKLEDSAMYFCASSEAGLPGELFFGEGSRLTVL.

CDR3 bases: TGTGCCAGCAGCTTGGGCTCCTGGGTTCATGGCTACACCTTC. Amino acid sequence: CASSLGSWVHGYTF. The gene calls are TRBV7-9 and TRBJ1-2, with D uncertain. The CDR3 consists of 14 residues. V was shortened by 3 bases and J by 6 bases, with 14 bases between the two germline ends. Germline V gene data show CDR1 as SEHNR and CDR2 as FQNEAQ (reference sequence).

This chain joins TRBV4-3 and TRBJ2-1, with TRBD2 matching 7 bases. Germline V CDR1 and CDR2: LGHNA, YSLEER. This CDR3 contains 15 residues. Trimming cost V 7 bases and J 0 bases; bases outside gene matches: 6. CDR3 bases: TGCGCCAGCACCTGGCAGCGGGGCTCCTACAATGAGCAGTTCTTC. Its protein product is CASTWQRGSYNEQFF.

CDR3 in amino acids: CASSVVPGNTIYF. For the CDR3, the DNA is TGTGCCAGCAGCGTAGTACCTGGAAACACCATATATTTT. The chain uses TRBV9 and TRBJ1-3; D is ambiguous. CDR3 length: 13 residues. Germline V gives CDR1 SGDLS, CDR2 YYNGEE. The V and J ends lost 0 bases and 2 bases respectively, with 3 bases between them.

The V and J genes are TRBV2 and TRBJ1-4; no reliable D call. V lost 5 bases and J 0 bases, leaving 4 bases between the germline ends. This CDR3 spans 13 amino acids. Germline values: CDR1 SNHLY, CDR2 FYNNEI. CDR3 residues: CASSPSTNEKLFF. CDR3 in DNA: TGTGCCAGCAGTCCCTCAACTAATGAAAAACTGTTTTTT.

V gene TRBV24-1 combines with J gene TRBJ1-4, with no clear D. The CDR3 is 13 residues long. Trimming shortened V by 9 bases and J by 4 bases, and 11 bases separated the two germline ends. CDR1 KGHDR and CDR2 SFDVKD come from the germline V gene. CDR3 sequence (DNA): TGTGCCACCCACACGGGCAGTAATGAAAAACTGTTTTTT. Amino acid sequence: CATHTGSNEKLFF.

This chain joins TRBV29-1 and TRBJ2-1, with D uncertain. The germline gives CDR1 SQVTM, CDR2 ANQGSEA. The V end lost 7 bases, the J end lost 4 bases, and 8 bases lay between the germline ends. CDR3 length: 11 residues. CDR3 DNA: TGCAGCGCGAGTACGTACAATGAGCAGTTCTTC. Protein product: CSASTYNEQFF.

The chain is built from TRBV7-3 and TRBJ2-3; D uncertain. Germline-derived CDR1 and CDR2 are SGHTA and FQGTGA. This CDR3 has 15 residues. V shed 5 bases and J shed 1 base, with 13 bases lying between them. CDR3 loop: CASSPSTPGTDTQYF. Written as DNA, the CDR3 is TGTGCCAGCAGCCCATCGACTCCCGGCACAGATACGCAGTATTTT.

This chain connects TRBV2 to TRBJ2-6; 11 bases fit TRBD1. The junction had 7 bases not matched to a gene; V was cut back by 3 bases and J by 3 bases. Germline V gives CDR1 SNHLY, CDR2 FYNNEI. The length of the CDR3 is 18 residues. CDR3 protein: CASSDRTGGLLGANVLTF. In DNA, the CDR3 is TGTGCCAGCAGTGATAGGACAGGGGGCCTACTTGGGGCCAACGTCCTGACTTTC.

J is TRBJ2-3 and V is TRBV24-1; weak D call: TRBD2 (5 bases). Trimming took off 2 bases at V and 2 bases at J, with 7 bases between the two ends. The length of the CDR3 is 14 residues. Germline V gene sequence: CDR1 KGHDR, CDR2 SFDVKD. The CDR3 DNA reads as TGTGCCACCAGTGATTGGAGGTTCACAGATACGCAGTATTTT. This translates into CATSDWRFTDTQYF.

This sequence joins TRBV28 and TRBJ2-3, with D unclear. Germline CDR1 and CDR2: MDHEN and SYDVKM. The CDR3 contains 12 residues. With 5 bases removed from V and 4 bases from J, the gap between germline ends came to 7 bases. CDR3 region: CASSPYPDTQYF. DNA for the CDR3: TGTGCCAGCAGTCCCTACCCAGATACGCAGTATTTT.